These T cell receptor beta chains were read from a single sample in a study of blood T cell repertoires in COVID-19. The assay was immunoSEQ multiplex PCR, and TCRdb's table has in-frame clones only and misses some. Found here are roughly 350,000 clones, 85% to 90% of them singletons; the top ten hold approximately 7.3%. The sample comprised peripheral blood. The receptors stem from a woman aged 65 to 85 with COVID-19, enrolled during active disease. Both conserved end residues are part of each CDR3. Each record gives: V gene, CDR3 length, D gene, clone size, J gene, CDR3 protein, CDR3 DNA. The D gene is left open where the match is weak. Expanded clones are given a class, and other clones once, few, many or no size at all.

TRBV7-2,15,NA,once,TRBJ1-2,CASSLLQAPNYGYTF,TGTGCCAGCAGCTTACTACAGGCCCCTAACTATGGCTACACCTTC
TRBV9,16,NA,NA,TRBJ1-1,CASSPRSGGMNTEAFF,TGTGCCAGCAGCCCGCGTTCGGGGGGTATGAACACTGAAGCTTTCTTT
TRBV5-5,15,TRBD1,NA,TRBJ2-1,CASSLRTGAYNEQFF,TGTGCCAGCAGCTTGCGGACAGGGGCGTACAATGAGCAGTTCTTC
TRBV30,14,NA,NA,TRBJ2-2,CAWSVLDSRGELFF,TGTGCCTGGAGTGTACTGGACTCTCGTGGGGAGCTGTTTTTT
TRBV19,17,TRBD2,NA,TRBJ2-3,CASTLTRRGVSSDTQYF,TGTGCCAGTACCCTCACTCGGCGGGGGGTTTCATCAGATACGCAGTATTTT
TRBV10-3,15,NA,NA,TRBJ1-6,CAISEMPTINSPLHF,TGTGCCATCAGTGAAATGCCTACGATTAATTCACCCCTCCACTTT
TRBV29-1,13,TRBD1,once,TRBJ2-7,CSVVGTGGHEQYF,TGCAGCGTGGTCGGGACAGGGGGCCACGAGCAGTACTTC
TRBV7-9,15,TRBD1,NA,TRBJ2-3,CASSSGQASTDTQYF,TGTGCCAGCAGCTCGGGACAGGCTAGCACAGATACGCAGTATTTT
TRBV5-1,13,NA,once,TRBJ2-3,CASRLTDTDTQYF,TGCGCCAGCCGACTGACCGACACAGATACGCAGTATTTT
TRBV21-1,17,NA,NA,TRBJ2-3,CASSNFPPTGRRDTQYF,TGTGCCAGCAGCAATTTTCCCCCGACAGGGCGAAGAGATACGCAGTATTTT
TRBV6-5,15,NA,once,TRBJ2-7,CASSYSKGSPYEQYF,TGTGCCAGCAGTTACTCGAAGGGGTCCCCATACGAGCAGTACTTC
TRBV7-9,12,NA,NA,TRBJ2-7,CASSLSPYEQYF,TGTGCCAGCAGCTTAAGCCCCTACGAGCAGTACTTC